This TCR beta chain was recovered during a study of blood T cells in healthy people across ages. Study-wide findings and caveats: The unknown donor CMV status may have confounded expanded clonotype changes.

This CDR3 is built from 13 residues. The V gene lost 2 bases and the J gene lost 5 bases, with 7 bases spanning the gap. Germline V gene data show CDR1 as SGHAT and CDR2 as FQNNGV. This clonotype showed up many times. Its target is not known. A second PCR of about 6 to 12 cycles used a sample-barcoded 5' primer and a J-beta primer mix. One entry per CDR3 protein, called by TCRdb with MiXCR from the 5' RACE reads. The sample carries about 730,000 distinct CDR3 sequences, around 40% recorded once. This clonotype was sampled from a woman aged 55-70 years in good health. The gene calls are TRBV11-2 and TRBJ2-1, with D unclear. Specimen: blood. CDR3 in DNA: TGTGCCAGCAGCTTACAGGCAAACAATGAGCAGTTCTTC. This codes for CASSLQANNEQFF.